This passage covers 2 T cell receptor beta chains from one sample sequenced in a study of blood T cell repertoires in COVID-19 (dated by TCRdb to about 2020). The library came from the immunoSEQ multiplex PCR assay. Sourced from immuneACCESS, this table was stored by TCRdb with only in-frame sequences that have V and J called. A share of the clones is absent; for the studies checked, an unresolved V gene accounts for under half, and the remainder has no known explanation. The sample table shows over 90,000 clones, and approximately 84% are seen once. Together, the top ten hold approximately 4.5% of the sample. The sequenced material came from peripheral blood. These receptors came from a human donor in a cohort sampled during active COVID-19.

In its sample, this clone was seen a few times. The CDR3 nucleotides are TGTGCCAGCAGTTACTCCTCGGGAGGGAGGAACACTGAAGCTTTCTTT. It is translated as CASSYSSGGRNTEAFF. This rearrangement joins TRBV6-5 to TRBJ1-1; D uncertain. The V gene's germline CDR1 is MNHEY and CDR2 SVGAGI. V gave up 0 bases and J gave up 1 base, with 12 bases separating them. This CDR3 region has 16 residues.

CDR3 nucleotides: TGTGCCAGCAGTTTACGGACACGCGACACTGAAGCTTTCTTT. It translates to CASSLRTRDTEAFF. The genes are TRBV28 and TRBJ1-1; D possibly corresponds to TRBD1 (5 bases). CDR1 is MDHEN, CDR2 SYDVKM, per germline. V was cut by 2 bases and J by 3 bases, with 10 bases left in between. The CDR3 has 14 amino acids.